The 2 T cell receptor beta chains below come from one sample, sequenced in a study of blood T cell repertoires in COVID-19. Some clones are missing from TCRdb's copy, which holds only in-frame ones; the method was immunoSEQ multiplex PCR. The sample carries some 240,000 clones, 80% to 90% recorded once. Sequencing was done on a sample of PBMCs or T cells enriched from blood (not recorded which). The receptors originated from a woman aged 50 to 60 who had been exposed to COVID-19.

This clone was picked up a small number of times. The genes are TRBV7-9 and TRBJ2-3, with 9 bases fitting TRBD1. The J segment lost 6 bases and the V segment lost 6 bases, leaving 10 bases of the junction unmatched. There are 15 residues in the CDR3. The germline CDR1 and CDR2 sequences are SEHNR and FQNEAQ (reference sequence). The DNA of the CDR3 is TGTGCCAGCAGTCCAAGACAGGGGGTAAGGGATACGCAGTATTTT. The encoded protein is CASSPRQGVRDTQYF.

V usage is TRBV18 and J usage is TRBJ1-1; D gene uncertain. V was clipped by 3 bases and J by 1 base, with 9 bases between them. Germline loops: CDR1 KGHSH, CDR2 LQKENI. CDR3 length equals 14 residues. CDR3 residues: CASSPVPGNTEAFF. The CDR3 DNA reads TGTGCCAGCTCACCGGTGCCAGGGAACACTGAAGCTTTCTTT.